The T cell receptor beta chain under discussion was sequenced for a study of somatic mutations in cytotoxic T cells in rheumatoid arthritis. Whole-study context: Flow cytometric sorting isolated some V beta antibody-stained T-cell populations at nearly 100% purity, and among them were V beta1+ cells that underwent TCRB sequencing.

Study observations and caveats: Adjustment for multiple comparisons was not applied to the slight TRBV07 underrepresentation observed in rheumatoid arthritis patients. About an eighth of the roughly 65 patients had a largest CD8+ clone above 20% of CD8+ cells.

This table comes from immunoSEQ multiplex PCR, and its TCRdb copy is limited to in-frame clones, with some not included. In the table there are roughly 25,000 clones, around 74% of which are singletons. V shed 5 bases and J 4 bases; nucleotides not matched to a gene: 14. This CDR3 spans 17 amino acids. The V gene's germline CDR1 is PRHDT and CDR2 FYEKMQ (reference sequence). Concerning this clone itself: Its antigen remains unidentified.

The clonotype originates from a woman aged 18-29 years in good health. Sequencing was carried out using CD8+ T cells sorted from blood. This chain connects TRBV13 to TRBJ2-5; 9 positions agree with TRBD2. The CDR3 coding sequence is TGTGCCAGCAGCCCACCCGGGGTAGCGGGAGTAAGAGAGACCCAGTACTTC. As protein: CASSPPGVAGVRETQYF.